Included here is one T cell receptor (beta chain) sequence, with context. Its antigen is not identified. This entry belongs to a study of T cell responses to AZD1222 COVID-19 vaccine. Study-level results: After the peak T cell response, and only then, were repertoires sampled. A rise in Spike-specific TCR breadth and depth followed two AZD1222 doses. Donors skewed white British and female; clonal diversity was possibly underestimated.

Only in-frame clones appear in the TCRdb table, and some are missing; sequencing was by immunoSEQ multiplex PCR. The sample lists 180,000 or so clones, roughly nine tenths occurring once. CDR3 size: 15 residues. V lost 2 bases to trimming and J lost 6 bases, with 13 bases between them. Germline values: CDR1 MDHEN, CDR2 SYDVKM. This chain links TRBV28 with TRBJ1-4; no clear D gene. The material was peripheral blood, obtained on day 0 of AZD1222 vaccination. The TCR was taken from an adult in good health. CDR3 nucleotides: TGTGCCAGCAGTTTAAGTGTCCCAACGGATGAAAAACTGTTTTTT. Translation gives CASSLSVPTDEKLFF.